This TCR beta chain was obtained from a study of cytotoxic CD8 clonotypes in ibrutinib-treated CLL (dated by TCRdb to 2020 to 2023). For context, the study as a whole: The cohort had 11 relapsed/refractory and 15 treatment-naive patients; some 17 were IGHV unmutated. Responses were partial in approximately 24 patients and complete in 2; after median 68 months follow-up, roughly 14 stayed in remission and about 12 progressed. Samples at response were collected after a median of about 12 months of treatment, with a range of roughly 6 to 40 months. On average, each sample yielded roughly 260,000 productive templates and about 95,000 productive rearrangements. Longitudinal samples were available for about 30% of the roughly 86 trial participants. Cryopreserved peripheral blood mononuclear cells were collected at three points: before therapy, at response, and at either sustained remission or disease progression. All remission and progressive disease samples were collected while patients were still receiving ibrutinib.

The germline V gene (reference sequence) provides CDR1 SEHNR and CDR2 FQNEAQ. From cysteine to phenylalanine, the CDR3 is 17 amino acids long. Only the CDR3 portion is preserved as DNA: 51 bases, with reading frame beginning at the first base. The germline V end is reduced by 4 bases and the J end by 2 bases; junction bases left unmatched: 13. The sample's time point label is to be understood as: progressive disease on ibrutinib. For TCR beta library preparation, 1.5 to 2 micrograms of genomic DNA were isolated from cryopreserved PBMCs. Longitudinal blood samples from CLL patients on ibrutinib monotherapy underwent high-throughput TCR beta sequencing. The patients were enrolled in a single-center, open-label phase 2 trial of ibrutinib monotherapy. Details on this clone: Its target antigen remains unknown. Base qualities are not at hand, and no much larger clone is one base apart.

A MiSeq instrument was used for deep resolution sequencing, which targeted depths ranging from 1 in 1 million up to 1 in 200,000 T cells, with coverage averaging 10x for each clonotype. TCR beta libraries were generated with the immunoSEQ hsTCRB Kit. As for how the authors treated the data: Data were analyzed with ImmunoSEQ Data Assistant and ImmunoSEQ Analyzer, with V, D and J genes assigned per IMGT definitions. Clonality, with values ranging from 0 to 1, was calculated as one minus the normalized Shannon entropy of productive rearrangement frequencies. Public clonotype analysis was restricted to overrepresented clonotypes comprising at least 0.05% of each patient's repertoire. Thirteen repertoires from age-matched healthy donors, obtained from immuneACCESS, served as clonality controls. TCRdb provides this immuneACCESS table in a form limited to in-frame rearrangements. Some clones are lacking; in checked studies, under half of them reflect an unresolved V gene, and why the rest are absent is not known. V and J calls and clone size are as listed in that table; D and trimming were resolved from the DNA. Here the sample has 250,000 to 350,000 clones; 76% occur a single time. The leading ten clones occupy roughly 6% of the sample.

What the work shows at the level of the full study, not this receptor alone: An increase in clonality was observed at ibrutinib response, with clonality remaining stable during sustained remission and falling back toward baseline at progression. Sustained-remission and progressing patients did not have matched sampling times, and lymph node repertoires were not examined. Public clonotypes were found to be uncommon and were observed to contract or remain stable during treatment; the increase in clonality was shown to reflect expansion of private clonotypes at ibrutinib response. Baseline clonality was found to be higher than that of age-matched healthy donors and was strongly correlated with circulating CD8+ T-cell counts.

The chain couples TRBV7-9 to TRBJ2-7, with 8 central nucleotides matching TRBD2. The TCR sequence derives from a human donor with chronic lymphocytic leukemia. Sequencing was performed on PBMCs, taken at disease progression, from a patient treated with ibrutinib. CDR3 loop: CASSSPVAGGAAYEQYF. The bases are TGTGCCAGCAGCTCCCCGGTCGCGGGGGGCGCAGCCTACGAGCAGTACTTC.